Below, 2 T cell receptor beta chains from the same sample are listed, as sequenced in a study of cytomegalovirus exposure and HLA in healthy donors. PCR amplification relied on 60 Vbeta primers (plus 13 Jbeta primers). The repertoire was sequenced with immunoSEQ multiplex PCR; TCRdb's copy has only in-frame clones and lacks some. The sample contains more than 150,000 clones, roughly 80% of which appear only once. Sequenced sample: PBMCs. These receptors were collected from a girl aged 10-17 years in good health and CMV-seropositive.

A single count supports this clone. The V gene is TRBV7-2, the J gene TRBJ2-1, with a weak D call TRBD2 (6 bases). The CDR3 runs 15 residues. Trimming stripped 0 bases from V and 2 bases from J, with 8 bases between. From germline, CDR1 is SGHTA and CDR2 FQGNSA. Here the CDR3 reads CASSLAAGPYNEQFF. CDR3 coding DNA: TGTGCCAGCAGCTTAGCCGCGGGGCCCTACAATGAGCAGTTCTTC.

The chain combines TRBV6-1 with TRBJ2-3; weak D call: TRBD1 (5 bases). The V gene's germline CDR1 is MNHNS and CDR2 SASEGT. V lost 2 bases, J lost 0 bases, and 15 bases lay in between. This CDR3 contains 17 residues. CDR3 nucleotide sequence: TGTGCCAGCAGTGAATCGACAGTACGAATTAGCACAGATACGCAGTATTTT. This translates into CASSESTVRISTDTQYF.